Included here is one TCR beta chain sequence, with context. Antigen: not known. At the DNA level, this CDR3 is encoded by other sequences in the same sample as well. Sequenced by immunoSEQ multiplex PCR; TCRdb stores in-frame clones only, minus some. The sample has approximately 60,000 clones, roughly 78% seen once. The sample belongs to a study of siplizumab effects on memory and regulatory T cells. Study-wide results and limits: Among sequences traceable to unstimulated CD4+ memory cells, alloreactive ones were significantly reduced by siplizumab.

Trimming pared 6 bases from V and 2 bases from J, leaving 6 bases between. Germline values: CDR1 SGHTA, CDR2 FQGNSA. CDR3 length: 12 amino acids. The J gene is TRBJ2-3, the V gene TRBV7-2; D is ambiguous. The receptor's source is a human donor in good health. The sample consisted of memory CD4+ T cells sorted from blood. This CDR3 is CASSLDTDTQYF. The CDR3 bases are TGTGCCAGCAGTCTAGACACAGATACGCAGTATTTT.